What follows describes a single TCR beta chain. Its antigen is not identified. These data originate in a study of T cell responses to AZD1222 COVID-19 vaccine. V shed 0 bases and J shed 1 base, with 13 bases lying between them. This CDR3 has 16 residues. The germline V gene has CDR1 GTSNPN and CDR2 SVGIG (reference sequence). TCRdb's table, derived via immunoSEQ multiplex PCR, lists solely in-frame clones and lacks some. The table shows around 160,000 clones, with around nine tenths occurring only once. Study-level results: Reportedly, nearly half the spike-specific TCRs target unmutated variant regions.

The chain recombines TRBV30 with TRBJ1-5, with a possible D match to TRBD1 (6 bases). Material: peripheral blood, obtained on day 0 of AZD1222 vaccination. This clonotype originated in an adult in good health. In nucleotides, the CDR3 is TGTGCCTGGAGTGTACGGGGGGCAGGGAGCAATCAGCCCCAGCATTTT. Its translation is CAWSVRGAGSNQPQHF.